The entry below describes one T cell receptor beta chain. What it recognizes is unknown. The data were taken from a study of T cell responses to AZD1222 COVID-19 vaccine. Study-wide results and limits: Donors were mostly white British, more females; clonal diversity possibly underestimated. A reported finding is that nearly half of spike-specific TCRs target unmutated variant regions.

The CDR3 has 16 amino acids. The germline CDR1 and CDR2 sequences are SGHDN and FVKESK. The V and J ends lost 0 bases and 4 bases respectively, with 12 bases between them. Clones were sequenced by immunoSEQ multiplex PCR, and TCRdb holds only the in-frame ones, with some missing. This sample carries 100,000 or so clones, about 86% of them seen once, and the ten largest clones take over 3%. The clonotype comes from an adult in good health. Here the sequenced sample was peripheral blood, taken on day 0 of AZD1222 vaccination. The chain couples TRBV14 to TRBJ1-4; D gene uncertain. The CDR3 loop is CASSQDYPALNEKLFF. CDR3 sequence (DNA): TGTGCCAGCAGCCAAGATTATCCAGCACTTAATGAAAAACTGTTTTTT.